The TCR beta chain under discussion was sequenced for a study of blood T cell repertoires in COVID-19. Losses at the gene ends were 0 bases for V and 8 bases for J; bases not matched to a gene: 5. CDR1 and CDR2 from the germline V gene are LGHNA and YSLEER. The CDR3 sequence is 14 residues long. Libraries were prepared by immunoSEQ multiplex PCR; TCRdb keeps only in-frame clonotypes and omits some of them. The top ten clones hold around 3% of a sample with about 250,000 clones, about nine tenths of them seen once. This chain links TRBV4-3 with TRBJ1-2, with TRBD1 identical over 8 bases. The specimen sequenced was PBMCs or T cells enriched from blood (not recorded which). The sequence was obtained from a woman aged 45-60 years who had recovered from COVID-19. The CDR3 DNA sequence: TGCGCCAGCAGCCAAGATAGACAGGGGCGCGGCTACACCTTC. Protein sequence: CASSQDRQGRGYTF.